This T cell receptor beta chain was captured by sequencing in a study of radiation and T cells in renal cell carcinoma. The study, taken as a whole, reports: No pretreatment tumor biopsies were available for baseline clonotypes. From baseline, blood top tumor clonotypes peaked at 2 weeks post-radiation.

The time point is: blood 2 weeks post-SBRT. Treatment noted: 15 Gy SBRT to primary tumor, nephrectomy 4 weeks later. Serial blood draws occurred at baseline and 2 and 4 weeks post-SBRT. Here immunoSEQ multiplex PCR was the method, and the copy in TCRdb shows in-frame clones only, minus some. The sample includes approximately 61,000 clones, around 81% of them seen just once. As to this clone: No antigen is known for it.

The V gene's germline CDR1 is SGHAT and CDR2 FQDESV (reference sequence). This CDR3 comprises 14 residues. V lost 0 bases to trimming and J lost 6 bases, with 8 bases between them. The material sequenced was blood, taken from a patient whose treatment included radiotherapy and nephrectomy. The rearrangement links TRBV11-1 to TRBJ2-2, with D possibly being TRBD2 (5 bases). This clonotype originated in a man between 60 and 75 years old with renal cell carcinoma. The DNA of the CDR3 is TGTGCCAGCAGCTTAGCGGGAGTTCCCGGGGAGCTGTTTTTT. Its translation is CASSLAGVPGELFF.